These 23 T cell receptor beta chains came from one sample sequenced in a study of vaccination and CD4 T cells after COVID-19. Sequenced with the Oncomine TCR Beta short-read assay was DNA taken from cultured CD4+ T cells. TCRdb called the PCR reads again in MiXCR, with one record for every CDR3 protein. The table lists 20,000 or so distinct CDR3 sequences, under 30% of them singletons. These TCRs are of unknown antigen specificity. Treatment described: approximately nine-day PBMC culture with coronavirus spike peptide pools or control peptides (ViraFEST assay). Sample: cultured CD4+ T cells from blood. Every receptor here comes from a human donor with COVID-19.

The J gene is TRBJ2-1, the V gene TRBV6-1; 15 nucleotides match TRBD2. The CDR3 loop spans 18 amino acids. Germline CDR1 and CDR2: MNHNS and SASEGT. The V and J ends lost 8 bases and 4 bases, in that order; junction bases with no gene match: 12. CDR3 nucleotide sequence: TGTGCCAGCTCCTCAACCGGGACTAGCGGGGGGTCTTACAATGAGCAGTTCTTC. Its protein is CASSSTGTSGGSYNEQFF.

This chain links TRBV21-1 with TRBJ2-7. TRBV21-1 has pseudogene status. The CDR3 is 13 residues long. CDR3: CASSKADPYEQYF. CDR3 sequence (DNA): TGTGCCAGCAGCAAAGCGGACCCCTACGAGCAGTACTTC.

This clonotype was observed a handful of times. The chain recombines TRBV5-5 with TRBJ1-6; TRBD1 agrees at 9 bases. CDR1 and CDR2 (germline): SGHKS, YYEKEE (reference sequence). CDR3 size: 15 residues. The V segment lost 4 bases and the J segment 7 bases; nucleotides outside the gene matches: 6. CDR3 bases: TGTGCCAGCAGCGGAGCAACAGGGGGCAATTCACCCCTCCACTTT. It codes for CASSGATGGNSPLHF.

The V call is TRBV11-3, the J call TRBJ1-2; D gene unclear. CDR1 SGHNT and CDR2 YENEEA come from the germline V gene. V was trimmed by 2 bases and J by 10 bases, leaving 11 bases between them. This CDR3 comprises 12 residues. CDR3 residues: CASSLSTLAYTF. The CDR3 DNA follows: TGTGCCAGCAGCTTAAGCACTTTAGCCTACACCTTC.

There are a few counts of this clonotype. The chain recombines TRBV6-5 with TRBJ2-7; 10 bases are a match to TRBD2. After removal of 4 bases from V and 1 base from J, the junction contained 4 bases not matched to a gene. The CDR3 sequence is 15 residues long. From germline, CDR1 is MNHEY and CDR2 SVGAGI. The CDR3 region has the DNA TGTGCCAGCAGTTCCCGACTAGCGGGTTCCTACGAGCAGTACTTC. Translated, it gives CASSSRLAGSYEQYF.

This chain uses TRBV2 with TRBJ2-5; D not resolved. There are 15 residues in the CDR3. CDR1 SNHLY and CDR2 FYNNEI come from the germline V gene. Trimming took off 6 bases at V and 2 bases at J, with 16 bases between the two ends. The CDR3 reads CASSELTLGQETQYF. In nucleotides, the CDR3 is TGTGCCAGCAGCGAACTTACCCTTGGGCAAGAGACCCAGTACTTC. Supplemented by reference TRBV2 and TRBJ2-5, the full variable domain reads EPEVTQTPSHQVTQMGQEVILRCVPISNHLYFYWYRQILGQKVEFLVSFYNNEISEKSEIFDDQFSVERPDGSNFTLKIRSTKLEDSAMYFCASSELTLGQETQYFGPGTRLLVL.

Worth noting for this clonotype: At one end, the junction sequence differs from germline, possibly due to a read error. The CDR3, as DNA: TGTGCTAGCACCCCACTTGAAGGGGCGGGGACCCAGTACTTC. The encoded protein is CASTPLEGAGTQYF. This rearrangement joins TRBV7-7 to TRBJ2-5, with D perhaps assigned TRBD1 or TRBD2 (5 bases each). Germline-derived CDR1 and CDR2 are SSHAT and FNYEAQ (reference sequence). The CDR3 spans 14 residues.

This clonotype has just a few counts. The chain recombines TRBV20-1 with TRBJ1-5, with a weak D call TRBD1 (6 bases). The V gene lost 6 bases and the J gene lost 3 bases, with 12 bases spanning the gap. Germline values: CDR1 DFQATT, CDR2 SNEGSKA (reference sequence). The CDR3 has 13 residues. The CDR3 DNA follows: TGCAGTGCCGTGGACAGCCTCAATCAGCCCCAGCATTTT. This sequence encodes CSAVDSLNQPQHF.

The CDR3 region has the DNA TGCAGCGTTCAAAGGACAGTTGGCACAGATACGCAGTATTTT. Translating it yields CSVQRTVGTDTQYF. This sequence joins TRBV29-1 and TRBJ2-3; the D gene is possibly TRBD1 (6 bases). The CDR3 consists of 14 residues. Trimming shortened V by 5 bases and J by 1 base, and 13 bases separated the two germline ends. Looked up from germline, CDR1 is SQVTM and CDR2 is ANQGSEA.

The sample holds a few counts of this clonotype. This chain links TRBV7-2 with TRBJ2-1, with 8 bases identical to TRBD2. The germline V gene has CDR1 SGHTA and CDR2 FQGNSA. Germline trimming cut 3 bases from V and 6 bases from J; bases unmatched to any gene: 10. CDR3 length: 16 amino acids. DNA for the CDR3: TGTGCCAGCAGCTTGTCGCCGGGACTAGTGATCAATGAGCAGTTCTTC. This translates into CASSLSPGLVINEQFF.

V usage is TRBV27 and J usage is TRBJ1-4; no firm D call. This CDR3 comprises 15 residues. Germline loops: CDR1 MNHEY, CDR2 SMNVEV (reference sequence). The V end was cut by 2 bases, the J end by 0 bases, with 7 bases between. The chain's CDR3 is CASSLLGATNEKLFF. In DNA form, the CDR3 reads TGTGCCAGCAGTTTACTCGGGGCAACTAATGAAAAACTGTTTTTT.

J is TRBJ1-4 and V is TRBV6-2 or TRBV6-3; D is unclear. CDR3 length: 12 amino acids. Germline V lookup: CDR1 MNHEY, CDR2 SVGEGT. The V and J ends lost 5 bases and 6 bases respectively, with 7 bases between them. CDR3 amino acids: CASSTRYEKLFF. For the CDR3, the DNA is TGTGCCAGCAGTACGCGGTATGAAAAACTGTTTTTT.

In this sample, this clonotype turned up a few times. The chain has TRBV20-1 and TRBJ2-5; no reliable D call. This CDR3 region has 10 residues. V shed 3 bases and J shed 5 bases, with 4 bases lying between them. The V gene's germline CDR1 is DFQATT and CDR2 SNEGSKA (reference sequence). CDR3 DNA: TGCAGTGCTAGCTACGAGACCCAGTACTTC. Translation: CSASYETQYF.

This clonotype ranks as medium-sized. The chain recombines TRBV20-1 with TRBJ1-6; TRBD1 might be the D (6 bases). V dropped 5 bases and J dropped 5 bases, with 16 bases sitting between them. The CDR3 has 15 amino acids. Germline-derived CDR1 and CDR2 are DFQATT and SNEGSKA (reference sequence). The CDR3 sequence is CSAPVGGDNNSPLHF. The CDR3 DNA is TGCAGTGCTCCCGTGGGGGGCGACAATAATTCACCCCTCCACTTT.

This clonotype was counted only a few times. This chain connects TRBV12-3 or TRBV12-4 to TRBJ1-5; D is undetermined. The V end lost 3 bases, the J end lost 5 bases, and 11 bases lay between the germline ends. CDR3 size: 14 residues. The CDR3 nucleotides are TGTGCCAGCAGTTTTGGCGGTCTGCATCAGCCCCAGCATTTT. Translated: CASSFGGLHQPQHF.

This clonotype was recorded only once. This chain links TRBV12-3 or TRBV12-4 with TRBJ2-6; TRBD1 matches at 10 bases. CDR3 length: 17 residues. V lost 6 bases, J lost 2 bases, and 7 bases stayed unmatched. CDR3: CASSQGDRGAGANVLTF. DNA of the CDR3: TGTGCCAGCAGCCAAGGGGACAGGGGAGCTGGGGCCAACGTCCTGACTTTC.

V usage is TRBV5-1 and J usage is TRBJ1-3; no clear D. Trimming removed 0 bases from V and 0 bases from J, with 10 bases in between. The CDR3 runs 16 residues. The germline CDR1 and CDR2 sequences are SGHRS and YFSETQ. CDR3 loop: CASSLDGRNSGNTIYF. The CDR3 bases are TGCGCCAGCAGCTTGGACGGACGGAACTCTGGAAACACCATATATTTT.

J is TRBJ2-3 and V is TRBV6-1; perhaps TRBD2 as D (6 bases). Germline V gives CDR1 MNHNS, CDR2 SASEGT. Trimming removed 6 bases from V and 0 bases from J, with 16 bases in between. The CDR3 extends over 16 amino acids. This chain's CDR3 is CASRGGGGASTDTQYF. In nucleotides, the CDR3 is TGTGCCAGCAGGGGTGGTGGCGGGGCCAGCACAGATACGCAGTATTTT.

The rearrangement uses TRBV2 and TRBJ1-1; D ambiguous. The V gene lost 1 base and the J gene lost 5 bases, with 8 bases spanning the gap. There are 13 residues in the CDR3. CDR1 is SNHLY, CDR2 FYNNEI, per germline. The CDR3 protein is CASSEVRMTEAFF. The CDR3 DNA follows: TGTGCCAGCAGTGAAGTCAGAATGACTGAAGCTTTCTTT.

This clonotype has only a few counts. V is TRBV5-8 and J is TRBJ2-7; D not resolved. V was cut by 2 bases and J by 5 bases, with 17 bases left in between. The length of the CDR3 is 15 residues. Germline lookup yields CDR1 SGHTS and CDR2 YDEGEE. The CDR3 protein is CASSLGLRRSNEQYF. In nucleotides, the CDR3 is TGTGCCAGCAGCTTAGGTCTGCGAAGAAGCAACGAGCAGTACTTC.

CDR3 nucleotide sequence: TGTGCCAGCAGTTTGGCCGACCGAATGGGGCCTAACTATGGCTACACCTTC. This translates into CASSLADRMGPNYGYTF. This chain connects TRBV28 to TRBJ1-2, with D possibly TRBD1 on 5 matching bases. Germline CDR1 and CDR2: MDHEN and SYDVKM. V was trimmed by 3 bases and J by 0 bases, leaving 17 bases between them. The CDR3 sequence is 17 residues long.

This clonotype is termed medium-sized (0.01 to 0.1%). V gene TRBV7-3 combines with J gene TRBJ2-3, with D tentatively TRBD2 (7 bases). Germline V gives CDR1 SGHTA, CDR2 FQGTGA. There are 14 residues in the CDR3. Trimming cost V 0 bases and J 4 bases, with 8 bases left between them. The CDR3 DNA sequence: TGTGCCAGCAGCTTAACGGGGGGGCCAGATACGCAGTATTTT. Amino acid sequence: CASSLTGGPDTQYF.

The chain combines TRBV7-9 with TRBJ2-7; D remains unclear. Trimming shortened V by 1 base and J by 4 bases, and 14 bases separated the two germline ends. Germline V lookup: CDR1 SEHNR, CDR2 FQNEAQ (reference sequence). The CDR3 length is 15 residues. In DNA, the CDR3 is TGTGCCAGCAGCTTAGGTGTAGCTGGGATATACGAGCAGTACTTC. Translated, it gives CASSLGVAGIYEQYF.